Listed below are T cell receptor beta chains from one sample, sequenced in a study of shared clonotypes between healthy human individuals. TCRdb's table, derived via immunoSEQ multiplex PCR, lists solely in-frame clones and lacks some. Here the sample spans around 640,000 clones, about 96% being singletons. Sequenced material: naive CD8+ T cells sorted from blood. The receptors were gathered from a woman in her twenties or thirties in good health. CDR3s include the opening cysteine and the closing phenylalanine or tryptophan. The order of the fields is CDR3 length, V gene, clone size, D gene, J gene, CDR3 protein, CDR3 DNA. The D gene is left open where the match is weak. The listing skips clone size in some rows; elsewhere it reads once, few, many or a size class.

14	TRBV14	NA	NA	TRBJ1-4	CASSQVKGREKLFF	TGTGCCAGCAGCCAAGTTAAGGGTAGGGAAAAACTGTTTTTT
13	TRBV4-1	NA	NA	TRBJ2-7	CASSQVALYEQYF	TGCGCCAGCAGTCAAGTAGCTCTTTACGAGCAGTACTTC
13	TRBV6-5	NA	TRBD2	TRBJ2-7	CASSYAGVGEQYF	TGTGCCAGCAGTTACGCGGGAGTGGGAGAGCAGTACTTC
16	TRBV27	NA	TRBD2	TRBJ2-7	CASSPILAGGPSEQYF	TGTGCCAGCAGCCCAATCCTAGCGGGAGGGCCTAGCGAGCAGTACTTC
17	TRBV27	NA	TRBD2	TRBJ2-2	CASSLLAGGPGTGELFF	TGTGCCAGCAGTTTACTAGCGGGAGGGCCGGGGACCGGGGAGCTGTTTTTT
14	TRBV19	once	NA	TRBJ1-1	CASSMGPINTEAFF	TGTGCCAGTAGTATGGGTCCGATCAACACTGAAGCTTTCTTT
13	TRBV30	NA	NA	TRBJ2-7	CAWSVHGLREQYF	TGTGCCTGGAGTGTACACGGCCTCCGCGAGCAGTACTTC
15	TRBV28	NA	NA	TRBJ2-7	CASSWAGESSYEQYF	TGTGCCAGCAGTTGGGCAGGGGAAAGCTCCTACGAGCAGTACTTC
15	TRBV11-2	few	NA	TRBJ1-5	CASSLDIGGNQPQHF	TGTGCCAGCAGCTTAGATATCGGGGGAAATCAGCCCCAGCATTTT
13	TRBV27	once	NA	TRBJ2-1	CASSFQTYNEQFF	TGTGCCAGCAGTTTCCAGACTTACAATGAGCAGTTCTTC
11	TRBV5-1	NA	NA	TRBJ2-7	CASSLGAEQYF	TGCGCCAGCAGCTTGGGTGCCGAGCAGTACTTC
13	TRBV5-6	NA	NA	TRBJ1-2	CASSSADNYGYTF	TGTGCCAGCAGCAGCGCAGATAACTATGGCTACACCTTC
13	TRBV27	NA	NA	TRBJ2-2	CASSSQGSGELFF	TGTGCCAGCAGTTCACAGGGTTCCGGGGAGCTGTTTTTT
13	TRBV11-2	NA	NA	TRBJ2-7	CASSPGPNYEQYF	TGTGCCAGCAGCCCGGGACCAAACTACGAGCAGTACTTC
16	TRBV28	once	NA	TRBJ1-1	CASSLWGDSLNTEAFF	TGTGCCAGCAGTTTATGGGGTGACAGCTTGAACACTGAAGCTTTCTTT
15	TRBV19	NA	TRBD1	TRBJ2-1	CASSIGQGAHNEQFF	TGTGCCAGTAGTATAGGGCAGGGGGCCCACAATGAGCAGTTCTTC
11	TRBV7-9	few	NA	TRBJ2-7	CASSLSYEQYF	TGTGCCAGCAGCTTGAGCTACGAGCAGTACTTC
15	TRBV29-1	NA	TRBD2	TRBJ2-1	CSVEGSSGTYNEQFF	TGCAGCGTTGAAGGTTCTAGCGGAACCTACAATGAGCAGTTCTTC
13	TRBV14	once	NA	TRBJ2-1	CASSQGGGNEQFF	TGTGCCAGCAGCCAAGGGGGCGGGAATGAGCAGTTCTTC
15	TRBV2	NA	NA	TRBJ1-5	CASRLPGLMNQPQHF	TGTGCCAGCAGGCTACCGGGACTGATGAATCAGCCCCAGCATTTT
16	TRBV6-5	NA	NA	TRBJ2-7	CASSYSIGQRGYEQYF	TGTGCCAGCAGTTACTCGATCGGACAGAGAGGGTACGAGCAGTACTTC
13	TRBV4-1	NA	NA	TRBJ2-7	CASSPRVASEQYF	TGCGCCAGCAGCCCCCGTGTGGCAAGCGAGCAGTACTTC
15	TRBV6-1	NA	TRBD1	TRBJ2-7	CASSETQGSPYEQYF	TGTGCCAGCAGCGAGACACAGGGGTCCCCCTACGAGCAGTACTTC
14	TRBV28	NA	NA	TRBJ2-7	CASSLLASSYEQYF	TGTGCCAGCAGTTTATTGGCCAGCTCCTACGAGCAGTACTTC
15	TRBV6-6	once	TRBD1	TRBJ2-7	CASRRTGRFSYEQYF	TGTGCCAGCAGGAGGACAGGACGCTTCTCCTACGAGCAGTACTTC
16	TRBV6-5	NA	NA	TRBJ2-7	CASSYSSMGRSYEQYF	TGTGCCAGCAGTTACTCGAGCATGGGAAGATCCTACGAGCAGTACTTC
20	TRBV15	NA	TRBD2	TRBJ2-7	CATSLQITGLAVMSSYEQYF	TGTGCCACCAGCTTGCAAATCACGGGACTAGCGGTTATGAGCTCCTACGAGCAGTACTTC
15	TRBV6-5	NA	TRBD2	TRBJ2-1	CASSQLAEGGGEQFF	TGTGCCAGCAGCCAACTAGCGGAGGGAGGAGGTGAGCAGTTCTTC
17	TRBV19	NA	TRBD2	TRBJ2-7	CASMGTRPTDASYEQYF	TGTGCCAGTATGGGGACTAGACCGACCGATGCATCCTACGAGCAGTACTTC
14	TRBV7-8	NA	TRBD1	TRBJ1-3	CASSLYGQGNTIYF	TGTGCCAGCAGCTTATACGGACAGGGGAACACCATATATTTT
14	TRBV27	NA	TRBD2	TRBJ2-7	CASRETSGNYEQYF	TGTGCCAGCAGAGAGACTAGCGGGAACTACGAGCAGTACTTC
15	TRBV4-1	NA	TRBD2	TRBJ2-5	CASSQSGLAQETQYF	TGCGCCAGCAGCCAGTCGGGACTAGCTCAAGAGACCCAGTACTTC
15	TRBV6-6	NA	TRBD2	TRBJ2-1	CASTGLAGNYNEQFF	TGTGCCAGCACCGGACTAGCGGGAAACTACAATGAGCAGTTCTTC
15	TRBV7-9	NA	TRBD2	TRBJ2-3	CASSLALAATDTQYF	TGTGCCAGCAGCTTAGCACTAGCGGCCACAGATACGCAGTATTTT
13	TRBV9	NA	NA	TRBJ2-1	CASSARLGSEQFF	TGTGCCAGCAGCGCAAGACTAGGAAGTGAGCAGTTCTTC
16	TRBV27	NA	NA	TRBJ1-1	CASSLGLGDRITEAFF	TGTGCCAGCAGTTTGGGCCTGGGCGATCGAATCACTGAAGCTTTCTTT
15	TRBV18	NA	NA	TRBJ1-1	CASSPNHRSLTEAFF	TGTGCCAGCTCACCAAATCACAGGAGTTTAACTGAAGCTTTCTTT
13	TRBV28	NA	NA	TRBJ2-1	CASSLAFGAGEFF	TGTGCCAGCAGTTTAGCTTTTGGGGCCGGGGAGTTCTTC
15	TRBV7-9	NA	NA	TRBJ2-5	CASSPRVFNQETQYF	TGTGCCAGCAGCCCACGGGTCTTCAACCAAGAGACCCAGTACTTC
14	TRBV6-5	NA	NA	TRBJ2-1	CASSSRLEYNEQFF	TGTGCCAGCAGCTCACGCCTGGAATACAATGAGCAGTTCTTC
13	TRBV27	NA	NA	TRBJ1-1	CASTETGSTEAFF	TGTGCCAGCACCGAAACAGGGAGCACTGAAGCTTTCTTT
15	TRBV28	NA	TRBD1	TRBJ2-7	CASSPDRGLRDEQYF	TGTGCCAGCAGTCCGGACAGGGGGCTGAGAGACGAGCAGTACTTC
16	TRBV19	NA	NA	TRBJ2-1	CASSIPDSASYNEQFF	TGTGCCAGTAGTATCCCAGACAGTGCCTCCTACAATGAGCAGTTCTTC
14	TRBV9	NA	NA	TRBJ2-1	CASSASGTYNEQFF	TGTGCCAGCAGCGCCTCGGGTACCTACAATGAGCAGTTCTTC
16	TRBV11-2	NA	NA	TRBJ2-1	CASSLETVSSYNEQFF	TGTGCCAGCAGCCTAGAGACGGTTAGCTCCTACAATGAGCAGTTCTTC
18	TRBV19	NA	TRBD2	TRBJ2-2	CASSILVAGGPFTGELFF	TGTGCCAGTAGTATCCTTGTAGCGGGAGGGCCTTTCACCGGGGAGCTGTTTTTT
14	TRBV5-1	NA	TRBD1	TRBJ2-1	CASSSGQGYPEQFF	TGCGCCAGCAGCTCCGGACAGGGGTATCCTGAGCAGTTCTTC
15	TRBV29-1	NA	NA	TRBJ1-1	CSVVSGGGGQPEAFF	TGCAGCGTTGTATCGGGGGGAGGAGGCCAACCGGAAGCTTTCTTT
12	TRBV27	NA	NA	TRBJ1-5	CASKTGLSPQHF	TGTGCCAGCAAAACAGGGCTCTCGCCCCAGCATTTT
15	TRBV5-6	NA	NA	TRBJ2-7	CASSYSSRLGYEQYF	TGTGCCAGCAGTTACTCCAGCCGTCTGGGGTACGAGCAGTACTTC